Listed below are T cell receptor beta chains from one sample, sequenced in a study of beta chain features in type 1 diabetes. TCRdb's table, derived via immunoSEQ multiplex PCR, lists solely in-frame clones and lacks some. The data hold approximately 270,000 clones, with around 15% observed a single time. The sequencing input was naive CD4+ T cells from blood. The receptor source for this set is a man aged 25-45 years with type 1 diabetes. The CDR3 runs from the conserved cysteine through the conserved F or W.

V,length,J,CDR3
TRBV2,13,TRBJ1-1,CASTEEVNTEAFF
TRBV15,16,TRBJ2-1,CATSSPSLSSYNEQFF
TRBV28,13,TRBJ2-2,CASSPGPPGELFF
TRBV5-4,16,TRBJ1-4,CASSLRQGVANEKLFF
TRBV30,15,TRBJ1-4,CAWSATGVTNEKLFF
TRBV5-4,16,TRBJ1-1,CASSQLPTGVNTEAFF
TRBV7-3,14,TRBJ1-1,CASSIQGGNTEAFF
TRBV7-9,18,TRBJ2-1,CASSSRRGDRGVYNEQFF
TRBV18,14,TRBJ2-7,CASSPNGGGDEQYF
TRBV10-3,14,TRBJ2-2,CAAHRARDTGELFF
TRBV6-5,16,TRBJ2-1,CASSSGQGTSYNEQFF